This entry features one TCR beta chain sequence. This table comes from immunoSEQ multiplex PCR, and its TCRdb copy is limited to in-frame clones, with some not included. Here the sample spans about 140,000 clones, under 85% being singletons. The CDR3 has 15 residues. Germline values: CDR1 SGHTA, CDR2 FQGNSA. V shed 4 bases and J shed 0 bases, with 10 bases lying between them. These data are taken from a study of blood T cell repertoires in COVID-19. Overall study: Samples came from the United States, Italy and Spain, spanning acute and convalescent COVID-19.

The source of this sequence is a man aged 45-65 years with active or convalescent COVID-19. Sequencing used peripheral blood. The rearrangement joins TRBV7-2 to TRBJ2-1; D possibly corresponds to TRBD2 (6 bases). The DNA for the CDR3 is TGTGCCAGCAGCTCCCAGACTAGCTCCTACAATGAGCAGTTCTTC. Amino acid sequence: CASSSQTSSYNEQFF.